The 3 T cell receptor beta chains below were found in one sample sequenced in a study of beta chain features in type 1 diabetes. Since all of the isolated RNA was reverse transcribed, expressed TCRB transcripts were what got sequenced. The protocol was immunoSEQ multiplex PCR, while the TCRdb copy is restricted to in-frame clones and leaves out a portion. The data show about 140,000 clones, 6.9% seen once. The sequenced sample was central memory CD4+ T cells from blood. These receptors were collected from a woman younger than 45 in good health.

The V call is TRBV19, the J call TRBJ1-5; D not certain. The V and J ends lost 4 bases and 0 bases respectively, with 10 bases between them. The CDR3 sequence is 15 residues long. Per the germline V gene, CDR1 is LNHDA and CDR2 is SQIVND (reference sequence). In DNA form, the CDR3 reads TGTGCCAGTAGTAGAGGACGGGATAGCAATCAGCCCCAGCATTTT. Its protein is CASSRGRDSNQPQHF.

This chain links TRBV6-5 with TRBJ1-5; D unclear. V was cut by 0 bases and J by 0 bases, with 9 bases left in between. The CDR3 has 16 residues. CDR1 and CDR2 (germline): MNHEY, SVGAGI. CDR3: CASSYSSRFSNQPQHF. In DNA form, the CDR3 reads TGTGCCAGCAGTTACTCGAGCAGGTTTAGCAATCAGCCCCAGCATTTT.

This clone was seen more than once but under ten times. The rearrangement uses TRBV6-1 and TRBJ2-1, with 8 bases fitting TRBD1. Trimming took 6 bases from V and 1 from J; bases not matched to a gene: 5. From germline, CDR1 is MNHNS and CDR2 SASEGT. The CDR3 is 15 amino acids. CDR3 in DNA: TGTGCCAGCAGCGAACAGGGGGTGTCCTACAATGAGCAGTTCTTC. Its protein product is CASSEQGVSYNEQFF.